This T cell receptor (beta chain) was sequenced during a study of T cells in women clearing cervical HPV infection. In the study overall: Cases' blood sampling followed lesion detection by median about 150 days (90 to 200).

The CDR3 spans 15 residues. Germline loops: CDR1 DFQATT, CDR2 SNEGSKA (reference sequence). Trimming removed 1 base from V and 3 bases from J; junction bases left unmatched: 9. As regards this clone: The read terminates 3 residues before the CDR3 end, so the remaining end is supplied by the germline J gene.

MY09/MY11 PCR detected cervical HPV DNA; dot-blot assigned genotypes. TCRdb's table, derived via immunoSEQ multiplex PCR, lists solely in-frame clones and lacks some. Its table lists about 30,000 clones. This receptor was taken from a woman aged 18 to 75 with a cervical HPV16 infection that either progressed to CIN3+ or cleared (not recorded which). This sequence joins TRBV20-1 and TRBJ2-7, with 7 nucleotides matching TRBD1. The sequencing sample was made of blood buffy coat. CDR3: CSARGVQGTYYEQYF. Incomplete CDR3 DNA: TGCAGTGCTAGAGGGGTACAGGGGACCTACTACGAG.